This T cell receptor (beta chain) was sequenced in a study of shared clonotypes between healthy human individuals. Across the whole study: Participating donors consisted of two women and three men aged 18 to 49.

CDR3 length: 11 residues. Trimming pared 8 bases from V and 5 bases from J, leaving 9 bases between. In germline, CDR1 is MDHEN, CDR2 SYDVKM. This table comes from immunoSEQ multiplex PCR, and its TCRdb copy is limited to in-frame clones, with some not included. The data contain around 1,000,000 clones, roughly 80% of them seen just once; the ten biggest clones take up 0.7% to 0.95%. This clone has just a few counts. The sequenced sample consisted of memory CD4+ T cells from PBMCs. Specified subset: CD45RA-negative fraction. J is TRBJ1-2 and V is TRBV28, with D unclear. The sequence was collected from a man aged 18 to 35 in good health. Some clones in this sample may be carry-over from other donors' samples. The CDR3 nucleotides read TGTGCCAGCGGTAGGCAGTATGGCTACACCTTC. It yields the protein CASGRQYGYTF.